This T cell receptor (beta chain) was captured by sequencing in a study of blood T cell repertoires in COVID-19. Whole-study context: Sample material is recorded as cDNA or gDNA derived from T cells, B-cell-depleted T cells, or PBMCs.

This CDR3 spans 14 amino acids. From germline, CDR1 is SGHRS and CDR2 YFSETQ. Trimming removed 0 bases at V and 7 bases at J, with 8 bases between. Clinical history as reported by participants underpinned cohort assignment. Cohort 3 recovery required two negative PCRs, clearance, or symptom resolution. Only in-frame clones appear in the TCRdb table, and some are missing; sequencing was by immunoSEQ multiplex PCR. The table includes about 180,000 clones, about 90% detected once. The receptor was isolated from a woman aged 45-60 years who had recovered from COVID-19. V usage is TRBV5-1 and J usage is TRBJ1-6, with D perhaps TRBD1 (5 bases). Specimen: PBMCs or T cells enriched from blood (not recorded which). The CDR3 DNA reads as TGCGCCAGCAGCTTGGTTGGGGGGAATTCACCCCTCCACTTT. It translates to CASSLVGGNSPLHF.